This T cell receptor beta chain stems from a study of blood T cell repertoires in COVID-19 (TCRdb year 2020). At the level of the whole study: Samples covering the acute and convalescent phases of COVID-19 were provided by collaborators in the United States, Italy and Spain. The prospective study material was composed of cDNA or gDNA derived from T cells, B-cell-depleted T cells, or PBMCs. Deeply sampled blood TCRbeta repertoires from subjects exposed to, actively infected with, or recovered from COVID-19 were included in the dataset. A freely available public database, intended as a resource for researchers studying the immune response to SARS-CoV-2, is where the repertoires were released. Samples came from the ongoing ImmuneRACE study (first 160 participants) plus 1,254 subjects from 6 global collaborators. Sample metadata almost always included a de-identified subject ID, COVID-19 status, age in years and sex. Where available, HLA class I and class II types were taken from metadata supplied by the sample provider and were not determined by assay-based typing. General study outcomes and caveats: Clinical and demographic metadata were provided uncurated, with the amount varying by source and participant.

In regard to this clone: Its antigen is not yet known. No base quality values were provided; no much bigger clone lies one nucleotide off.

The germline ends are 11 bases apart after V is trimmed by 3 bases and J by 0 bases. Per the germline V gene (reference sequence), LNHDA is the CDR1 and SQIVND is the CDR2. The CDR3, from cysteine to phenylalanine, totals 15 residues. Of all the DNA, just the CDR3 is kept, 45 bases in frame from base 1. Each collaborating institution followed its own protocols to collect whole blood in K2EDTA tubes. For TCRbeta analysis, collaborator samples were shipped as frozen whole blood, as isolated PBMCs, or as DNA extracted from either sample type. TCRbeta CDR3 regions were amplified from genomic DNA using the immunoSEQ Assay, a bias-controlled multiplex PCR. As for how the authors treated the data: Nucleated cell counts per sample were estimated from amplification of reference gene primers within the assay. To quantify the absolute abundance of each unique TCRbeta CDR3 rearrangement, sequence reads were collapsed and filtered. For each sample, productive Simpson clonality was calculated as the square root of Simpson's diversity index over productive rearrangements. As stored in TCRdb, this immuneACCESS dataset retains in-frame rearrangements with V and J assigned. A fraction of the clones does not appear; measured against another copy, unresolved V genes explain less than half of the discrepancy, and the remainder lacks a known reason. V, J and clone size were drawn from that table, and D and trimming were deduced from the DNA. In all, the sample holds about 100,000 clones, and 80% to 90% of those were seen once. Approximately 31% of the sample is held by the ten biggest clonotypes.

This TCR was recovered from an elderly woman with acute or convalescent COVID-19. The sample was peripheral blood. This chain is built from TRBV19 and TRBJ1-2; TRBD1 is perhaps the D gene, given 6 matching bases. The CDR3 protein: CASSMARGSNYGYTF. The DNA is as follows: TGTGCCAGTAGTATGGCCAGGGGATCTAACTATGGCTACACCTTC.